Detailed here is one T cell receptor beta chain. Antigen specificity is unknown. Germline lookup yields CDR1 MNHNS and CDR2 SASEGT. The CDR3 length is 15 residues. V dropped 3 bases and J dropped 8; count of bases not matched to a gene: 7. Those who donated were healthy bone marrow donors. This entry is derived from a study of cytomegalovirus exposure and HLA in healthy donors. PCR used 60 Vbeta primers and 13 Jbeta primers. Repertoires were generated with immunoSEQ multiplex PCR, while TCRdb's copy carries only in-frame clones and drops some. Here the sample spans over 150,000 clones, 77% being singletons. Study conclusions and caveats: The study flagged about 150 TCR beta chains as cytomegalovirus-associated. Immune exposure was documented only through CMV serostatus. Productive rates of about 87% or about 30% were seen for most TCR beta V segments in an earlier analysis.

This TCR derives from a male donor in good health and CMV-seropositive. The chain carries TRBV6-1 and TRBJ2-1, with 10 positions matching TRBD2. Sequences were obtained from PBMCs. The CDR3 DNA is TGTGCCAGCAGTGAGACGGCTAGCGGGGGCCATGAGCAGTTCTTC. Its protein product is CASSETASGGHEQFF.